This T cell receptor beta chain originates from a study of blood T cell repertoires in COVID-19. Study at large: Symptom resolution, clearance, or two negative PCRs marked donors in Cohort 3 as recovered. Samples taken during acute and convalescent COVID-19 were collected in the United States, Italy and Spain.

Authors' analysis steps: By means of reference gene primer amplification, nucleated cell counts were estimated. TCRdb keeps only in-frame clones here, not all; method: immunoSEQ multiplex PCR. V and J calls and clone size are those listed in that table; D and trimming were worked out from the DNA. The sample lists approximately 200,000 clones, 80% to 90% occurring once. The CDR3 covers 15 residues. The ends were cut back, 2 bases at V and 1 base at J, with 12 bases in the middle. Germline V lookup: CDR1 MNHEY, CDR2 SMNVEV (reference sequence). Those enrolled, adults aged roughly 18 to 100 years, came from around 24 US areas.

This receptor was taken from a man aged 30-40 years in a cohort exposed to, infected with or recovered from COVID-19 (not recorded which). The specimen was PBMCs or T cells enriched from blood (not recorded which). The chain joins TRBV27 to TRBJ2-7; the D gene is possibly TRBD1 (6 bases). Here the CDR3 DNA reads TGTGCCAGCAGTTTAAGAGGGCAGGGGTCCTACGAGCAGTACTTC. Translation: CASSLRGQGSYEQYF.